Listed here are 11 T cell receptor beta chains from one sample, sequenced in a study of OX40 agonist ivuxolimab in advanced cancers. Clones were sequenced by immunoSEQ multiplex PCR, and TCRdb holds only the in-frame ones, with some missing. The sample records some 30,000 clones, around 90% being singletons. The source was CD4+ or CD8+ T cells sorted from blood, collected in a trial of the OX40 agonist ivuxolimab. The receptors come from an adult with an advanced solid tumor such as melanoma, head and neck, liver or kidney cancer.

CDR3 in DNA: TGCAGCGTTGAGTTGGTTAAGGGACCCCAAGAGACCCAGTACTTC. Translation: CSVELVKGPQETQYF. The rearrangement joins TRBV29-1 to TRBJ2-5; D may be TRBD1 or TRBD2 (5 bases each). The germline V and J ends were trimmed by 3 bases and 1 base, with 15 bases remaining between them. Looked up from germline, CDR1 is SQVTM and CDR2 is ANQGSEA. The CDR3 sequence is 15 residues long.

The J gene is TRBJ2-7, the V gene TRBV4-1; 7 bases map to TRBD1. Germline trimming cut 1 base from V and 0 bases from J; bases unmatched to any gene: 3. Germline CDR1 is MGHRA and CDR2 is YSYEKL. CDR3 length: 15 residues. The CDR3 nucleotides read TGCGCCAGCAGCCAAGGAGGGGACAGCTCCTACGAGCAGTACTTC. Its protein product is CASSQGGDSSYEQYF.

This clone has just a few counts. The chain employs TRBV5-1 and TRBJ2-7, with D maybe TRBD1 (6 bases). With 2 bases removed from V and 5 bases from J, the gap between germline ends came to 17 bases. The CDR3 sequence is 15 residues long. Per germline, CDR1 SGHRS and CDR2 YFSETQ. The CDR3 DNA reads as TGCGCCAGCAGCTTATCGACAGGCCTAGGGGACGAGCAGTACTTC. Residues: CASSLSTGLGDEQYF.

Comment on this clone: The junction departs from germline at one end; a sequencing error may be responsible. The V call is TRBV11-1, the J call TRBJ2-7; 10 positions match TRBD2. The CDR3 is 15 residues long. CDR1 and CDR2 (germline): SGHAT, FQDESV (reference sequence). Written as DNA, the CDR3 is TGTGCCAGCAGCCTAGCGGGAGTGTCCTCCTACGAGCAGTACTTC. Protein: CASSLAGVSSYEQYF.

The J gene is TRBJ2-3, the V gene TRBV2; 14 bases are a match to TRBD2. CDR3 length: 18 residues. With 8 bases clipped from V and 0 bases from J, the junction kept 10 bases outside the gene matches. CDR1 is SNHLY and CDR2 is FYNNEI in the germline V gene. The CDR3, as DNA: TGTGCCAGCGGCCGCGGGACTAGCGGGGGCAGGAGCACAGATACGCAGTATTTT. Translated: CASGRGTSGGRSTDTQYF.

V gene TRBV10-1 combines with J gene TRBJ2-3; unclear D gene. The CDR3 contains 13 residues. Trimming removed 6 bases at V and 4 bases at J, with 11 bases between. CDR1 is WNHNN and CDR2 is SYGVQD in the germline V gene (reference sequence). The CDR3 DNA follows: TGCGCCAGCAGCAATGAAAGAGCAGATACGCAGTATTTT. It encodes CASSNERADTQYF.

The chain couples TRBV9 to TRBJ1-2; 11 nucleotides agree with TRBD1. Trimming at V came to 0 bases and at J to 3 bases, leaving 10 bases not matched to a gene. Germline V gene data show CDR1 as SGDLS and CDR2 as YYNGEE. This CDR3 region has 18 residues. Written as DNA, the CDR3 is TGTGCCAGCAGCGTAGGGTCCGGACAGGGGGCGCTTTACTATGGCTACACCTTC. Amino acids: CASSVGSGQGALYYGYTF.

The chain uses TRBV30 and TRBJ2-3; 12 bases fit TRBD2. Germline V gene data show CDR1 as GTSNPN and CDR2 as SVGIG (reference sequence). CDR3 length equals 16 residues. The trim removed 5 bases at V and 3 bases at J, leaving 9 bases unmatched. CDR3 in DNA: TGTGCCTGGCGGAGGAGGACTAGCGGGAAAACAGATACGCAGTATTTT. Translated: CAWRRRTSGKTDTQYF.

The chain combines TRBV11-2 with TRBJ2-5, with 11 bases identical to TRBD2. Germline loops: CDR1 SGHAT, CDR2 FQNNGV. The CDR3 covers 17 residues. V gave up 5 bases and J gave up 0 bases; unmatched junction bases: 8. CDR3 coding DNA: TGTGCCAGCAGCCCACGCCTGACTAGCGGGGACCAAGAGACCCAGTACTTC. Translated, it gives CASSPRLTSGDQETQYF.

The chain recombines TRBV7-5 with TRBJ1-4. TRBV7-5 is recorded as a pseudogene. The CDR3 sequence is 14 residues long. The CDR3 spells CARSLKRGNEKLFF. The CDR3 nucleotides are TGTGCCAGAAGCTTAAAGCGGGGAAATGAAAAACTGTTTTTT.

This chain connects TRBV10-3 to TRBJ2-5; 11 bases agree with TRBD2. The end of the DNA aligns better with TRBJ2-7, so the J call may be wrong. The CDR3 contains 16 residues. CDR1 is ENHRY and CDR2 is SYGVKD in the germline V gene. The DNA of the CDR3 is TGTGCCATCGGCGGCCTTCAAGCTAGCGGGAGGAACGAGCAGTACTTC. The encoded protein is CAIGGLQASGRNEQYF.